This entry concerns a single T cell receptor (beta chain). Its matching antigen is unknown. This record comes from a study of cytomegalovirus exposure and HLA in healthy donors. Germline CDR1 SGHRS, CDR2 YFSETQ. The CDR3 spans 13 residues. V shed 2 bases and J shed 2 bases, with 7 bases lying between them. A multiplex PCR was run with 60 Vbeta primers and 13 Jbeta primers. Method: immunoSEQ multiplex PCR; TCRdb's copy keeps in-frame clones and lacks some. Of 70,000 to 90,000 clones in the sample, roughly four fifths were seen once. General study points: Later analysis found that TCR beta chains associated with HLA were more clonally expanded than other, equally common chains. Presence/absence analyses assumed roughly uniform sequencing depth across donors, which may not hold.

V and J are TRBV5-1 and TRBJ1-1; the D is unclear. The sequenced sample consisted of PBMCs. The sequence derives from a male donor in good health and CMV-seropositive. CDR3 sequence: CASSFTANTEAFF. The CDR3 nucleotides read TGCGCCAGCAGCTTTACAGCAAACACTGAAGCTTTCTTT.